A single TCR beta chain is shown here with its context. This clone's antigen is unknown. Base-call qualities are not available, and no considerably larger clone is one nucleotide away. Sequencing used an Illumina HiSeq 1500. In-frame beta chains were kept once TCRdb had trimmed the public reads at Q25 with fastp and called clones with MiXCR. Records with the same CDR3 protein are collapsed into one entry carrying the most frequent genes and DNA. This sample is represented by under 850,000 distinct CDR3 sequences; 35% of them were singletons. The top ten clonotypes cover under 3.5% of the sample. The sample originates from a study of T cell repertoires in cytomegalovirus infection (dated by TCRdb to about 2019). Regarding the complete study: Because public TCR beta signatures pointed to carriage of CMV infection together with the matching HLA type, the HLA type of each donor mattered for the analysis.

V and J are truncated by 1 base and 3 bases respectively, leaving an intervening sequence of 12 bases. The germline V gene specifies SGHVS as CDR1 and FQNEAQ as CDR2. Taken from cysteine to phenylalanine, the CDR3 has 15 residues. Kept here is only the CDR3 DNA, which spans 45 bases and is read in frame from base 1. The paper as a whole reports these results and caveats: In both this cohort and an independent cohort of more than 350 donors, the cumulative frequency of public TCR beta family members distinguished carriers of CMV infection plus the relevant HLA type. The ex vivo response was dominated by HLA-C-restricted CMV-specific TCR beta clonotypes, which also provided the single most frequent clonotype in two of eight donors.

The receptor chain draws on TRBV7-8 and TRBJ1-1; 6 matching bases give a weak D call of TRBD1. The source of this sequence is a human donor in good health (CMV status not recorded). Some clones in this sample may be carry-over from other donors' samples. Sequencing was carried out using PBMCs. The CDR3 here reads CASSLGGGGDTEAFF. The bases are TGTGCCAGCAGCTTAGGGGGAGGGGGAGACACTGAAGCTTTCTTT. The CDR3, completed at both ends by the reference TRBV7-8 and TRBJ1-1 genes, gives the full variable domain GAGVSQSPRYKVAKRGQDVALRCDPISGHVSLFWYQQALGQGPEFLTYFQNEAQLDKSGLPSDRFFAERPEGSVSTLKIQRTQQEDSAVYLCASSLGGGGDTEAFFGQGTRLTVV.